The source of this T cell receptor (beta chain) is a study of tumor-infiltrating lymphocytes in localized non-small cell lung cancer. Background on the study: From each patient, both tumor and uninvolved lung, non-adjacent to tumor, were sampled. Study results and limitations: No link was found between tumor T-cell fraction and recurrence-free survival.

The method was immunoSEQ multiplex PCR; TCRdb's version includes in-frame clones alone and lacks a portion of them. Of about 9,700 clones in the sample, 78% were seen once. On this clone itself: Its specificity is unknown.

The germline V gene encodes CDR1 KGHSH and CDR2 LQKENI. The CDR3 length is 12 residues. Trimming removed 5 bases at V and 3 bases at J, with 8 bases between. Sequencing used lung tumor tissue. The chain combines TRBV18 with TRBJ2-7; tentative D call: TRBD2 (6 bases). This clonotype was sampled from a human donor with non-small cell lung cancer. The CDR3 protein is CASSLTSYEQYF. CDR3 DNA: TGTGCCAGCTCATTGACTAGCTACGAGCAGTACTTC.